The 2 T cell receptor beta chains reported below all come from one sample, sequenced in a study of siplizumab effects on memory and regulatory T cells. Data came from immunoSEQ multiplex PCR; TCRdb stores just in-frame clones and leaves some out. The sample consists of 100,000 to 120,000 clones, just under 95% of them appearing once. The material sequenced was CD4+ T cells sorted from blood. These receptors all come from a human donor in good health.

The V gene is TRBV5-4, the J gene TRBJ2-1, with D unresolved. V was trimmed by 1 base and J by 8 bases, leaving 4 bases between them. The germline V gene encodes CDR1 SGHNT and CDR2 YYREEE (reference sequence). This CDR3 has 11 amino acids. Written as DNA, the CDR3 is TGTGCCAGCAGCTTGTTCGATGAGCAGTTCTTC. It is translated as CASSLFDEQFF.

The chain couples TRBV6-9 to TRBJ2-5, with a possible D match to TRBD2 (5 bases). This CDR3 is built from 12 residues. Trimming removed 2 bases from V and 5 bases from J, with 6 bases in between. Germline-derived CDR1 and CDR2 are MNHGY and SVAAGI. CDR3 sequence reads: CASSYKRETQYF. DNA for the CDR3: TGTGCCAGCAGTTATAAGCGGGAGACCCAGTACTTC.